The text below deals with one TCR beta chain. Sequencing was performed with immunoSEQ multiplex PCR; in TCRdb, only in-frame clones are kept and a portion is missing. Here the sample spans 100,000 to 150,000 clones, about 80% being singletons. The data were taken from a study of blood T cell repertoires in COVID-19. Overall study: Spain, Italy and the United States supplied samples that represented acute and convalescent COVID-19. Sources were T cells, B-cell-depleted T cells, or PBMCs; the material itself was cDNA or gDNA.

The V end lost 2 bases, the J end lost 3 bases, and 14 bases lay between the germline ends. CDR1 and CDR2 (germline): MNHEY, SVGAGI. This CDR3 contains 16 residues. Sample: peripheral blood. J is TRBJ2-1 and V is TRBV6-5; tentatively, D is TRBD1 (6 bases). The receptor was derived from a woman between 50 and 59 years old with acute or convalescent COVID-19. The chain's CDR3 is CASSYLGQGIYNEQFF. In nucleotides, the CDR3 is TGTGCCAGCAGTTACCTAGGTCAGGGGATCTACAATGAGCAGTTCTTC.